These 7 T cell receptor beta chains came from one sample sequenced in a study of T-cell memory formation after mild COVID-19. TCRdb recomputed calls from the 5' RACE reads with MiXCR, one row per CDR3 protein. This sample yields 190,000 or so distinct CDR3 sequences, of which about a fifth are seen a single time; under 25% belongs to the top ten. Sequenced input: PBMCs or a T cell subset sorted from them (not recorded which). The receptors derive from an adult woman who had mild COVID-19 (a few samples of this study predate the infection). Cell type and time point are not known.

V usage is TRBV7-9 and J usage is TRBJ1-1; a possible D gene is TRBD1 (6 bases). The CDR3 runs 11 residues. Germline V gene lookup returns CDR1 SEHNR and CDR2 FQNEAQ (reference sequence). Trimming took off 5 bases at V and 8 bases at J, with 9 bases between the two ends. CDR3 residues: CASSPDREAFF. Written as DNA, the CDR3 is TGTGCCAGCAGCCCCGACAGGGAAGCTTTCTTT.

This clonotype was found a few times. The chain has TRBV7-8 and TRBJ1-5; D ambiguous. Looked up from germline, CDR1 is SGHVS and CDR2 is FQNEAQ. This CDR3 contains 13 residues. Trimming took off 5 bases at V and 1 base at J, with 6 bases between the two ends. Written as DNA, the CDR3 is TGTGCCAGCAGCCTGTGGAGCAATCAGCCCCAGCATTTT. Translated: CASSLWSNQPQHF. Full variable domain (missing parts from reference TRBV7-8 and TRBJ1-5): GAGVSQSPRYKVAKRGQDVALRCDPISGHVSLFWYQQALGQGPEFLTYFQNEAQLDKSGLPSDRFFAERPEGSVSTLKIQRTQQEDSAVYLCASSLWSNQPQHFGDGTRLSIL.

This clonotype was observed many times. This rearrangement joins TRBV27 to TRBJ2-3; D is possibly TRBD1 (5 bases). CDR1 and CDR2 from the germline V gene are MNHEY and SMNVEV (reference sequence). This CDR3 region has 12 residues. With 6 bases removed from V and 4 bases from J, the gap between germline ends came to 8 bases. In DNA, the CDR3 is TGTGCCAGCAGCTGGGGCTCAGATACGCAGTATTTT. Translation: CASSWGSDTQYF.

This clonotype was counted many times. CDR3 amino acids: CASSLVQAGTEAFF. CDR3 DNA: TGTGCCAGCAGCTTAGTTCAGGCCGGGACTGAAGCTTTCTTT. This chain joins TRBV7-9 and TRBJ1-1, with unresolved D. The germline gives CDR1 SEHNR, CDR2 FQNEAQ (reference sequence). The CDR3 extends over 14 amino acids. Trimming left V 1 base short and J 5 bases short, with 11 bases between.

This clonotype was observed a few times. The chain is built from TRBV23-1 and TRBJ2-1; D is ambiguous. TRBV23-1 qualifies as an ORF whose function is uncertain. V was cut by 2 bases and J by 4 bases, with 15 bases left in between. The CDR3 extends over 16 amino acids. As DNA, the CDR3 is TGCGCCAGCAGTCAAGTTGGCGCAGGACCGTACAATGAGCAGTTCTTC. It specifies CASSQVGAGPYNEQFF.

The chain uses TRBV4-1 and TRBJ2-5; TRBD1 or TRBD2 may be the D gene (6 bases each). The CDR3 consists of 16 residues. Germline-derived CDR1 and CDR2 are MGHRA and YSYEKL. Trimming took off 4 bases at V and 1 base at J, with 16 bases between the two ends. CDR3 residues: CASSPGGGGGQETQYF. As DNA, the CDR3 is TGCGCCAGCAGCCCCGGAGGGGGAGGAGGCCAAGAGACCCAGTACTTC.

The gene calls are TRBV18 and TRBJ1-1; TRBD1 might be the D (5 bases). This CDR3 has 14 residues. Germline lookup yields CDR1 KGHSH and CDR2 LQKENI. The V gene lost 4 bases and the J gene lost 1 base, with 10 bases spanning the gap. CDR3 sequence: CASSHPGTNTEAFF. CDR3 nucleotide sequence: TGTGCCAGCTCACACCCTGGGACGAACACTGAAGCTTTCTTT. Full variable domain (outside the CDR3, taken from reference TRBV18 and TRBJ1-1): NAGVMQNPRHLVRRRGQEARLRCSPMKGHSHVYWYRQLPEEGLKFMVYLQKENIIDESGMPKERFSAEFPKEGPSILRIQQVVRGDSAAYFCASSHPGTNTEAFFGQGTRLTVV.